This TCR beta chain came from a study of control samples from healthy donors and cancer patients. This clone was counted once. The method was immunoSEQ multiplex PCR; TCRdb's version includes in-frame clones alone and lacks a portion of them. This table holds some 71,000 clones, approximately 89% found once. The CDR3 runs 16 residues. Germline V gives CDR1 SEHNR, CDR2 FQNEAQ (reference sequence). V was cut by 6 bases and J by 0 bases, with 12 bases left in between. The sequenced sample consisted of PBMCs. The genes are TRBV7-9 and TRBJ2-6, with D unresolved. The origin of this receptor is a man aged 60 to 69 with lung cancer. The CDR3 DNA reads TGTGCCAGCAGATCCGTGGTTCCCTCTGGGGCCAACGTCCTGACTTTC. Its translation is CASRSVVPSGANVLTF. The full variable domain, its missing parts supplied by reference TRBV7-9 and TRBJ2-6, is DTGVSQNPRHKITKRGQNVTFRCDPISEHNRLYWYRQTLGQGPEFLTYFQNEAQLEKSRLLSDRFSAERPKGSFSTLEIQRTEQGDSAMYLCASRSVVPSGANVLTFGAGSRLTVL.